The 21 T cell receptor beta chains given below trace back to one sample, sequenced in a study of B cell selection in AIRE deficiency (dated by TCRdb to about 2019). The library relied on the immunoSEQ multiplex PCR assay. The table comes from immuneACCESS by way of TCRdb, which keeps in-frame sequences with V and J called. Part of the clones is missing from these tables; in studies checked, under half for an unresolved V gene and the rest for unknown reasons. The sample yields around 22,000 clones; approximately 91% were counted once. Approximately 1.4% of the sample comes from the top ten. Regulatory T cells were sorted as cells that were CD4+CD25hiCD127low/negative. The sample taken for sequencing was CD4+CD25+ Tregs sorted from PBMCs. These receptors were obtained from a human donor in good health.

The genes are TRBV6-1 and TRBJ2-7; D ambiguous. V was cut by 7 bases and J by 0 bases, with 16 bases left in between. CDR1 and CDR2 (germline): MNHNS, SASEGT. The CDR3 runs to 15 residues. The CDR3: CASIRVGGPSYEQYF. CDR3 DNA: TGTGCCAGCATCAGAGTCGGCGGTCCCTCCTACGAGCAGTACTTC.

The chain's CDR3 is CASSRYSNQPQHF. In nucleotides, the CDR3 is TGTGCCAGCAGCCGATATAGCAATCAGCCCCAGCATTTT. The chain recombines TRBV6-5 with TRBJ1-5; D call uncertain. V lost 6 bases and J 0 bases, leaving 6 bases between the germline ends. This CDR3 comprises 13 residues. From germline, CDR1 is MNHEY and CDR2 SVGAGI.

The rearrangement links TRBV5-1 to TRBJ2-7; the match to TRBD2 covers 10 bases. This CDR3 comprises 16 residues. Trimming took 2 bases from V and 0 from J; bases not matched to a gene: 5. Germline V lookup: CDR1 SGHRS, CDR2 YFSETQ. The CDR3 reads CASSLSERGGSYEQYF. In DNA form, the CDR3 reads TGCGCCAGCAGCTTAAGCGAGCGGGGGGGCTCCTACGAGCAGTACTTC.

CDR3 sequence: CASLMNVGEKLFF. The CDR3 nucleotides are TGTGCCAGCCTAATGAACGTGGGGGAAAAACTGTTTTTT. The chain carries TRBV2 and TRBJ1-4; D not resolved. There are 13 residues in the CDR3. Germline CDR1 SNHLY, CDR2 FYNNEI. Trimming cost V 8 bases and J 8 bases, with 15 bases left between them. The full variable domain, with the rest looked up from reference TRBV2 and TRBJ1-4, is EPEVTQTPSHQVTQMGQEVILRCVPISNHLYFYWYRQILGQKVEFLVSFYNNEISEKSEIFDDQFSVERPDGSNFTLKIRSTKLEDSAMYFCASLMNVGEKLFFGSGTQLSVL.

The genes are TRBV10-3 and TRBJ1-2, with 8 bases fitting TRBD1. V lost 4 bases to trimming and J lost 2 bases; unmatched junction nucleotides: 0. The CDR3 has 13 amino acids. Germline V gene data show CDR1 as ENHRY and CDR2 as SYGVKD. CDR3 sequence reads: CAISGQGNYGYTF. DNA for the CDR3: TGTGCCATCAGTGGACAGGGGAACTATGGCTACACCTTC.

This sequence joins TRBV7-9 and TRBJ1-1, with D tentatively TRBD1 (6 bases). Trimming pared 6 bases from V and 5 bases from J, leaving 19 bases between. The CDR3 contains 15 residues. The germline V gene has CDR1 SEHNR and CDR2 FQNEAQ (reference sequence). The CDR3 bases are TGTGCCAGCAGATTCCGGGACGCCCAGGGGACTGAAGCTTTCTTT. This translates into CASRFRDAQGTEAFF. Drawing the rest from reference TRBV7-9 and TRBJ1-1, the complete variable domain is DTGVSQNPRHKITKRGQNVTFRCDPISEHNRLYWYRQTLGQGPEFLTYFQNEAQLEKSRLLSDRFSAERPKGSFSTLEIQRTEQGDSAMYLCASRFRDAQGTEAFFGQGTRLTVV.

The chain couples TRBV30 to TRBJ1-6, with D uncertain. Germline assignment: CDR1 GTSNPN and CDR2 SVGIG (reference sequence). This CDR3 spans 15 amino acids. V lost 2 bases, J lost 0 bases, and 8 bases lay in between. For the CDR3, the DNA is TGTGCCTGGAGTATAATGAGCTCCTATAATTCACCCCTCCACTTT. Its protein product is CAWSIMSSYNSPLHF.

The V gene is TRBV5-1, the J gene TRBJ2-1; 9 bases are a match to TRBD2. The J segment lost 9 bases and the V segment lost 0 bases, leaving 7 bases of the junction unmatched. Germline CDR1 is SGHRS and CDR2 is YFSETQ. The CDR3 loop spans 15 amino acids. The chain's CDR3 is CASSLDAGGPSEQFF. CDR3 DNA sequence: TGCGCCAGCAGCTTGGATGCGGGGGGGCCGAGTGAGCAGTTCTTC. The full variable domain, its missing parts supplied by reference TRBV5-1 and TRBJ2-1, is KAGVTQTPRYLIKTRGQQVTLSCSPISGHRSVSWYQQTPGQGLQFLFEYFSETQRNKGNFPGRFSGRQFSNSRSEMNVSTLELGDSALYLCASSLDAGGPSEQFFGPGTRLTVL.

This rearrangement joins TRBV5-1 to TRBJ2-1; D may be TRBD1 or TRBD2 (5 bases each). Germline V lookup: CDR1 SGHRS, CDR2 YFSETQ. Trimming cost V 4 bases and J 12 bases, with 26 bases left between them. The CDR3 loop spans 16 amino acids. This chain's CDR3 is CASSLLLGAPQDSQFF. The DNA of the CDR3 is TGCGCCAGCAGCCTGCTTCTAGGGGCACCCCAGGACTCGCAGTTCTTC.

V is TRBV20-1 and J is TRBJ1-2; TRBD1 aligns across 8 bases. The CDR3 is 11 amino acids. V lost 8 bases, J lost 6 bases, and 5 bases stayed unmatched. Germline CDR1 is DFQATT and CDR2 is SNEGSKA (reference sequence). Here the CDR3 DNA reads TGCAGTTCTACAGGGGGTAATGGCTACACCTTC. It translates to CSSTGGNGYTF.

CDR3 residues: CASSLSGSRTDTQYF. In DNA form, the CDR3 reads TGTGCCAGCAGCTTATCCGGATCACGGACAGATACGCAGTATTTT. The V call is TRBV7-3, the J call TRBJ2-3; D unresolved. The germline V gene encodes CDR1 SGHTA and CDR2 FQGTGA. V dropped 2 bases and J dropped 3 bases, with 12 bases sitting between them. This CDR3 is built from 15 residues.

The chain recombines TRBV6-6 with TRBJ2-3, with 13 bases identical to TRBD2. J was trimmed by 6 bases and V by 5 bases; bases with no gene match: 5. CDR3 size: 15 residues. Germline V gene data show CDR1 as MNHNY and CDR2 as SVGAGI (reference sequence). The CDR3 DNA reads as TGTGCCAGCAGTCTAGGGACTAGCGGGGACGATACGCAGTATTTT. Translating gives CASSLGTSGDDTQYF.

The chain has TRBV7-2 and TRBJ2-7, with D unclear. V shed 1 base and J shed 3 bases, with 4 bases lying between them. In germline, CDR1 is SGHTA, CDR2 FQGNSA. There are 12 residues in the CDR3. The CDR3 nucleotides read TGTGCCAGCAGCTTAGTGGACTACGAGCAGTACTTC. Its protein product is CASSLVDYEQYF.

CDR3 amino acids: CASSLVSGRETQYF. The CDR3 coding sequence is TGTGCCAGCAGCTTAGTATCCGGGAGAGAGACCCAGTACTTC. The V and J genes are TRBV7-2 and TRBJ2-5; D is perhaps TRBD2 (6 bases). The V gene's germline CDR1 is SGHTA and CDR2 FQGNSA. The V and J ends lost 1 base and 4 bases respectively, with 10 bases between them. This CDR3 comprises 14 residues.

This clone was seen only once. In DNA form, the CDR3 reads TGTGCCAGCAGCCAATCCACACCGAACACTGAAGCTTTCTTT. This codes for CASSQSTPNTEAFF. V is TRBV16 and J is TRBJ1-1; D is ambiguous. Trimming stripped 0 bases from V and 1 base from J, with 6 bases between. The CDR3 covers 14 residues. Germline assignment: CDR1 KGHSY and CDR2 FQNENV.

This clone was recorded only once. V gene TRBV5-5 combines with J gene TRBJ1-2; TRBD1 matches 11 bases. The V gene's germline CDR1 is SGHKS and CDR2 YYEKEE (reference sequence). The CDR3 is made up of 17 amino acids. After removal of 5 bases from V and 1 base from J, the junction contained 10 bases not matched to a gene. CDR3 residues: CASSSVPGTGGNYGYTF. The DNA of the CDR3 is TGTGCCAGCAGTTCCGTACCCGGGACAGGGGGTAACTATGGCTACACCTTC.

The chain joins TRBV4-2 to TRBJ2-1; TRBD2 matches 11 bases. J lost 3 bases, V lost 2 bases, and 6 bases had no gene match. The CDR3 runs to 17 residues. CDR1 and CDR2 (germline): LGHNA, YNFKEQ. In DNA, the CDR3 is TGTGCCAGCAGCCAATTAGCCGGGACTAGCGGCTACAATGAGCAGTTCTTC. It codes for CASSQLAGTSGYNEQFF.

The CDR3 region is CASSESSLTYEQYF. The CDR3, as DNA: TGCGCCAGCAGTGAGTCGAGCTTGACCTACGAGCAGTACTTC. The chain has TRBV10-1 and TRBJ2-7, with unresolved D. The CDR3 is 14 amino acids. Germline V lookup: CDR1 WNHNN, CDR2 SYGVQD (reference sequence). V shed 0 bases and J shed 2 bases, with 8 bases lying between them.

The V gene is TRBV4-1, the J gene TRBJ2-3; 13 positions match TRBD2. The ends lost 4 bases at V and 2 bases at J; junction bases unmatched: 3. Germline values: CDR1 MGHRA, CDR2 YSYEKL. The CDR3 has 16 amino acids. Here the CDR3 DNA reads TGCGCCAGCAGCCCGGGACTAGCGGGAAACACAGATACGCAGTATTTT. Its protein product is CASSPGLAGNTDTQYF.

V is TRBV19 and J is TRBJ2-7; 10 positions match TRBD1. The trim removed 5 bases at V and 5 bases at J, leaving 6 bases unmatched. The CDR3 loop spans 14 amino acids. Per the germline V gene, CDR1 is LNHDA and CDR2 is SQIVND (reference sequence). CDR3 coding DNA: TGTGCCAGTAGTTTCCGGGACAGGGGTAACGAGCAGTACTTC. Translating gives CASSFRDRGNEQYF. The whole variable domain, remainder taken from reference TRBV19 and TRBJ2-7, is DGGITQSPKYLFRKEGQNVTLSCEQNLNHDAMYWYRQDPGQGLRLIYYSQIVNDFQKGDIAEGYSVSREKKESFPLTVTSAQKNPTAFYLCASSFRDRGNEQYFGPGTRLTVT.

This chain links TRBV5-5 with TRBJ2-3; D not certain. The CDR3 runs to 13 residues. The V end lost 1 base, the J end lost 2 bases, and 5 bases lay between the germline ends. Germline CDR1 SGHKS, CDR2 YYEKEE (reference sequence). The CDR3 spells CASSLFVTDTQYF. CDR3 DNA: TGTGCCAGCAGCTTGTTCGTCACAGATACGCAGTATTTT.